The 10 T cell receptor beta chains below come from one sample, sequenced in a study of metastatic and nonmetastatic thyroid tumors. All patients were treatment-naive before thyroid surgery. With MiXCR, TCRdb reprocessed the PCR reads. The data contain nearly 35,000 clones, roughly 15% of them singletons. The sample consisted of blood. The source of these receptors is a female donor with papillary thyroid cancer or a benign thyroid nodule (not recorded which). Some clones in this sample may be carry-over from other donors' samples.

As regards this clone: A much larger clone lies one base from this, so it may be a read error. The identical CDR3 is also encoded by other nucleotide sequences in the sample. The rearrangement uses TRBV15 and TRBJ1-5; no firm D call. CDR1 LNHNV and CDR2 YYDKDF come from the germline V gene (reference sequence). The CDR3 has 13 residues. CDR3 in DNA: TGTGCCACCAGTCAAGGAGCAAATCAGCCCCAGCACTTT. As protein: CATSQGANQPQHF.

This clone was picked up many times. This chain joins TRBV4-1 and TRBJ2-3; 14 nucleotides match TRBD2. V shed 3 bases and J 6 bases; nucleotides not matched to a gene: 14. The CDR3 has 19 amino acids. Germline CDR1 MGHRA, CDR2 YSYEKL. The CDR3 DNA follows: TGCGCCAGCAGCCAGCTAATTGGGACTAGCGGGAGCTCGGCGGATACGCAGTATTTT. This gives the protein CASSQLIGTSGSSADTQYF.

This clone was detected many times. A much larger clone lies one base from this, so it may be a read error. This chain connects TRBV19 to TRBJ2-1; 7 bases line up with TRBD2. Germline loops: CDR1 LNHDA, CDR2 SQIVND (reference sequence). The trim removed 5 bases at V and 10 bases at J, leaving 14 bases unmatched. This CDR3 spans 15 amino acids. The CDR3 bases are TGTGCCAGTAGTCGGTTCCGGGAGGCTGAATGGGAGCAGTTCTTC. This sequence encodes CASSRFREAEWEQFF.

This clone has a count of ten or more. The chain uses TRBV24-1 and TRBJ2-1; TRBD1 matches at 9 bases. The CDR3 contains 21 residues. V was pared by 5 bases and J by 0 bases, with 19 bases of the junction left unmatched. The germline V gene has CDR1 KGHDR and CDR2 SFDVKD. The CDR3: CATSGQFTGGRTTSSYNEQFF. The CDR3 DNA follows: TGTGCCACCAGTGGGCAATTCACAGGGGGCAGAACTACGAGCTCCTACAATGAGCAGTTCTTC.

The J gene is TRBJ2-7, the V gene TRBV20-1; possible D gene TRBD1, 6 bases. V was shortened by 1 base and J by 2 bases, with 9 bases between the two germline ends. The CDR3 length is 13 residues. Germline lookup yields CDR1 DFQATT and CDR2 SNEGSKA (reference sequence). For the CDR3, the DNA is TGCAGTGCTAGAGTTCGACAGGCCTACGAGCAGTACTTC. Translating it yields CSARVRQAYEQYF.

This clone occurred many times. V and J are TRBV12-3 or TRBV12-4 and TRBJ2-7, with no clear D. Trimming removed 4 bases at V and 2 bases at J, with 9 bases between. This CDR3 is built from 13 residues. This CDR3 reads CASSSTPTYEQYF. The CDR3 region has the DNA TGTGCCAGCAGTTCGACCCCAACCTACGAGCAGTACTTC.

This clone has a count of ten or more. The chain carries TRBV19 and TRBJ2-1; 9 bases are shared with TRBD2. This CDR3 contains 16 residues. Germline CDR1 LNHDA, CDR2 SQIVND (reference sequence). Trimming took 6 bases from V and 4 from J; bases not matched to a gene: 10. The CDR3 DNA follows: TGTGCCAGTAGCCACCGGGGTAGCGGGAGATACAATGAGCAGTTCTTC. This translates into CASSHRGSGRYNEQFF. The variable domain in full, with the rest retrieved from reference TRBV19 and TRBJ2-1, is DGGITQSPKYLFRKEGQNVTLSCEQNLNHDAMYWYRQDPGQGLRLIYYSQIVNDFQKGDIAEGYSVSREKKESFPLTVTSAQKNPTAFYLCASSHRGSGRYNEQFFGPGTRLTVL.

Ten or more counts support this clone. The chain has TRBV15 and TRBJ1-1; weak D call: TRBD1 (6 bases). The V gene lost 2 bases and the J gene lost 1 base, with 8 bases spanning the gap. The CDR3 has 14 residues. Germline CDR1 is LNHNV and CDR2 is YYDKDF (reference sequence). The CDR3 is CATSRRTANTEAFF. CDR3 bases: TGTGCCACCAGCAGAAGGACAGCGAACACTGAAGCTTTCTTT.

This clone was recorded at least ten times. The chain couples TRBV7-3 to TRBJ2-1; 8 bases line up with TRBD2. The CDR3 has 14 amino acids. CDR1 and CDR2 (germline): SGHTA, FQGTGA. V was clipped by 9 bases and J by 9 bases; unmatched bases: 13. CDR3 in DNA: TGTGCCAGTTCCCTCACTAGCGCGGGGGGTGAGCAGTTCTTC. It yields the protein CASSLTSAGGEQFF.

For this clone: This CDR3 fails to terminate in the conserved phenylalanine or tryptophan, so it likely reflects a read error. Here the CDR3 reads CASMMGLGNTIYL. CDR3 nucleotides: TGTGCCAGCATGATGGGCCTCGGAAACACCATATATCTT. The chain uses TRBV28 and TRBJ1-3; D unresolved. Germline V gene lookup returns CDR1 MDHEN and CDR2 SYDVKM. The CDR3 covers 13 residues. V was cut by 7 bases and J by 4 bases, with 11 bases left in between.